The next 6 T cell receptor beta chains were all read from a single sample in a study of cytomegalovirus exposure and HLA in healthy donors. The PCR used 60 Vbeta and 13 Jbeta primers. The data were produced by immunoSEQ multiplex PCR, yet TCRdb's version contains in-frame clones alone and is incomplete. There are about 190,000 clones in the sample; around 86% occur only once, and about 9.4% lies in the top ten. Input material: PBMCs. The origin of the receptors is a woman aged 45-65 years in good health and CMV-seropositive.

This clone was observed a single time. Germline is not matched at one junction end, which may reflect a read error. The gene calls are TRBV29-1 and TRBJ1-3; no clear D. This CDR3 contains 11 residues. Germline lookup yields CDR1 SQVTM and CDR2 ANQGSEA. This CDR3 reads CSGDSGNTIYF. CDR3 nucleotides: TGTTCCGGGGACTCTGGAAACACCATATATTTT. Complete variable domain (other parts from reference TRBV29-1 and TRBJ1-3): SAVISQKPSRDICQRGTSLTIQCQVDSQVTMMFWYRQQPGQSLTLIATANQGSEATYESGFVIDKFPISRPNLTFSTLTVSNMSPEDSSIYLCSGDSGNTIYFGEGSWLTVV.

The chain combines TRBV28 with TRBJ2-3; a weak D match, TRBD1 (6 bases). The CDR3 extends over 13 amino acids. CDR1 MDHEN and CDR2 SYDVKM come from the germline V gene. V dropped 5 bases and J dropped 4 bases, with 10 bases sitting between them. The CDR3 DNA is TGTGCCAGCAGTCAAAAGGGGGCAGATACGCAGTATTTT. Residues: CASSQKGADTQYF.

Here the CDR3 reads CASSLLRGRTDTQYF. The CDR3 region has the DNA TGTGCCAGCAGTTTATTGCGGGGCCGCACAGATACGCAGTATTTT. This chain uses TRBV28 with TRBJ2-3, with a weak D call TRBD2 (6 bases). Trimming took off 1 base at V and 1 base at J, with 9 bases between the two ends. CDR3 size: 15 residues. Germline-derived CDR1 and CDR2 are MDHEN and SYDVKM. Together with reference TRBV28 and TRBJ2-3, the CDR3 gives the full variable domain: DVKVTQSSRYLVKRTGEKVFLECVQDMDHENMFWYRQDPGLGLRLIYFSYDVKMKEKGDIPEGYSVSREKKERFSLILESASTNQTSMYLCASSLLRGRTDTQYFGPGTRLTVL.

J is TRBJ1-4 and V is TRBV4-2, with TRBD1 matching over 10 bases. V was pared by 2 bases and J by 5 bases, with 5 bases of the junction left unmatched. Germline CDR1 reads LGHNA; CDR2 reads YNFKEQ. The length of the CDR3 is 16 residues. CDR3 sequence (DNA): TGTGCCAGCAGCCAACCCGGGACAGGGGAAAATGAAAAACTGTTTTTT. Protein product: CASSQPGTGENEKLFF.

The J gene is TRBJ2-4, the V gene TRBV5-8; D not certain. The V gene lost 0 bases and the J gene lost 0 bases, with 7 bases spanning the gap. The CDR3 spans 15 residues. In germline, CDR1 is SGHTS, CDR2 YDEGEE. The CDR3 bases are TGTGCCAGCAGCTTGGTTAACAGAGCCAAAAACATTCAGTACTTC. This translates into CASSLVNRAKNIQYF.

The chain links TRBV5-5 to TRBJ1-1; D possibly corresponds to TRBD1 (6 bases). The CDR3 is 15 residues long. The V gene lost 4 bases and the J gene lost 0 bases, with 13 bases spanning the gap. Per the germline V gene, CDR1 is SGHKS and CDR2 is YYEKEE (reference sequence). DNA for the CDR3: TGTGCCAGCAGCGGACTGGACAGCCTGAACACTGAAGCTTTCTTT. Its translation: CASSGLDSLNTEAFF.